These 22 T cell receptor beta chains share one sample of origin, sequenced in a study of blood T cell repertoires in COVID-19. Some clones are missing from TCRdb's copy, which holds only in-frame ones; the method was immunoSEQ multiplex PCR. The sample records approximately 110,000 clones, approximately 80% being singletons. What was sequenced was peripheral blood. All receptors come from a man aged 70-80 years with active or convalescent COVID-19.

This chain uses TRBV24-1 with TRBJ2-2; TRBD1 matches at 7 bases. CDR1 and CDR2 (germline): KGHDR, SFDVKD. The CDR3 contains 14 residues. V trimming: 10 bases; J trimming: 4 bases; junction bases outside the gene matches: 8. In DNA, the CDR3 is TGTGCCACGAAGGGGGCGCGCGGCACCGGGGAGCTGTTTTTT. It yields the protein CATKGARGTGELFF.

The chain is built from TRBV4-2 and TRBJ2-7, with D possibly matching TRBD2 (5 bases). Germline V gene lookup returns CDR1 LGHNA and CDR2 YNFKEQ. V was trimmed by 0 bases and J by 0 bases, leaving 15 bases between them. CDR3 size: 17 residues. The CDR3 loop is CASSQDTNSEYSYEQYF. Written as DNA, the CDR3 is TGTGCCAGCAGCCAAGATACGAATAGCGAGTACTCCTACGAGCAGTACTTC.

The chain uses TRBV15 and TRBJ1-4; D unresolved. The CDR3 covers 16 residues. Germline V lookup: CDR1 LNHNV, CDR2 YYDKDF (reference sequence). Between the trimmed V and J ends, which lost 0 bases and 0 bases, there was a span of 8 bases. The CDR3 DNA reads as TGTGCCACCAGCAGAGATAAGGCGGCAACTAATGAAAAACTGTTTTTT. Translation gives CATSRDKAATNEKLFF.

The rearrangement joins TRBV6-4 to TRBJ1-2, with D possibly matching TRBD1 (6 bases). V lost 6 bases to trimming and J lost 8 bases, with 19 bases between them. The germline V gene encodes CDR1 MRHNA and CDR2 SNTAGT. The CDR3 sequence is 14 residues long. In DNA, the CDR3 is TGTGCCAGCAGCTTAATAGCAGGGGATGGAGGCTACACCTTC. Amino acids: CASSLIAGDGGYTF.

V usage is TRBV2 and J usage is TRBJ1-5, with D possibly matching TRBD1 (6 bases). Trimming pared 5 bases from V and 4 bases from J, leaving 12 bases between. Germline V CDR1 and CDR2: SNHLY, FYNNEI. The CDR3 extends over 14 amino acids. In nucleotides, the CDR3 is TGTGCCAGCAGTTCGGACAGTCGGAATCAGCCCCAGCATTTT. Translated, it gives CASSSDSRNQPQHF.

The chain combines TRBV5-6 with TRBJ1-2; possible D gene TRBD1, 6 bases. Trimming removed 0 bases at V and 4 bases at J, with 19 bases between. This CDR3 is built from 17 residues. CDR1 and CDR2 from the germline V gene are SGHDT and YYEEEE. This CDR3 is CASSLVGAPGQAYGYTF. CDR3 nucleotides: TGTGCCAGCAGCTTGGTAGGGGCACCGGGACAAGCCTATGGCTACACCTTC. Variable domain in full (rest from reference TRBV5-6 and TRBJ1-2): DAGVTQSPTHLIKTRGQQVTLRCSPKSGHDTVSWYQQALGQGPQFIFQYYEEEERQRGNFPDRFSGHQFPNYSSELNVNALLLGDSALYLCASSLVGAPGQAYGYTFGSGTRLTVV.

V usage is TRBV19 and J usage is TRBJ1-2, with 8 bases lining up with TRBD1. CDR1 is LNHDA, CDR2 SQIVND, per germline (reference sequence). The V segment lost 5 bases and the J segment 0 bases; nucleotides outside the gene matches: 8. The CDR3 sequence is 16 residues long. The CDR3 nucleotides read TGTGCCAGTAGTTCCCCTCGGACAGGGACTAACTATGGCTACACCTTC. This translates into CASSSPRTGTNYGYTF.

This chain links TRBV2 with TRBJ1-1; perhaps TRBD1 as D (5 bases). Germline V gene sequence: CDR1 SNHLY, CDR2 FYNNEI. This CDR3 region has 16 residues. The V gene lost 2 bases and the J gene lost 4 bases, with 17 bases spanning the gap. This chain's CDR3 is CASSESSGTWGTEAFF. CDR3 in DNA: TGTGCCAGCAGTGAAAGTTCCGGGACTTGGGGCACTGAAGCTTTCTTT. The full variable domain, its missing parts supplied by reference TRBV2 and TRBJ1-1, is EPEVTQTPSHQVTQMGQEVILRCVPISNHLYFYWYRQILGQKVEFLVSFYNNEISEKSEIFDDQFSVERPDGSNFTLKIRSTKLEDSAMYFCASSESSGTWGTEAFFGQGTRLTVV.

The V and J genes are TRBV2 and TRBJ2-7; D is perhaps TRBD2 (5 bases). V dropped 3 bases and J dropped 2 bases, with 8 bases sitting between them. Germline CDR1 is SNHLY and CDR2 is FYNNEI. The CDR3 has 13 residues. CDR3 nucleotides: TGTGCCAGCAGTGATCCGGGAACCTACGAGCAGTACTTC. Its protein is CASSDPGTYEQYF.

This sequence joins TRBV27 and TRBJ2-5; D remains unclear. The length of the CDR3 is 16 residues. Germline CDR1 MNHEY, CDR2 SMNVEV (reference sequence). V gave up 0 bases and J gave up 5 bases, with 16 bases separating them. In DNA form, the CDR3 reads TGTGCCAGCAGTTTATCGTTGGCCTCTAGAGGCGAGACCCAGTACTTC. Translation: CASSLSLASRGETQYF.

The chain couples TRBV5-1 to TRBJ2-7; tentatively, D is TRBD2 (6 bases). Germline assignment: CDR1 SGHRS and CDR2 YFSETQ. Trimming removed 0 bases from V and 7 bases from J, with 26 bases in between. This CDR3 region has 18 residues. The CDR3 bases are TGCGCCAGCAGCTTGGCCGAAAGTGGCGGGGTCTATACGGGGGAGCAGTACTTC. Protein: CASSLAESGGVYTGEQYF.

J is TRBJ2-2 and V is TRBV7-9, with 10 bases lining up with TRBD1. The CDR3 contains 15 residues. Germline loops: CDR1 SEHNR, CDR2 FQNEAQ (reference sequence). The junction had 9 bases not matched to a gene; V was cut back by 6 bases and J by 8 bases. CDR3 amino acids: CASSSGQGVKGELFF. CDR3 sequence (DNA): TGTGCCAGCAGTTCCGGACAGGGGGTTAAAGGGGAGCTGTTTTTT.

The V gene is TRBV5-1, the J gene TRBJ1-1, with D unresolved. Per the germline V gene, CDR1 is SGHRS and CDR2 is YFSETQ. The CDR3 has 14 amino acids. Trimming pared 1 base from V and 0 bases from J, leaving 7 bases between. CDR3 sequence (DNA): TGCGCCAGCAGCTTGTCTCCTTTGAACACTGAAGCTTTCTTT. Translated: CASSLSPLNTEAFF.

The chain uses TRBV12-3 or TRBV12-4 and TRBJ1-3; D call uncertain. CDR3 length equals 13 residues. Trimming removed 1 base at V and 2 bases at J, with 3 bases between. CDR3 loop: CASSLVAGNTIYF. The CDR3 DNA sequence: TGTGCCAGCAGTTTAGTAGCTGGAAACACCATATATTTT.

This chain links TRBV12-5 with TRBJ1-1; 9 nucleotides line up with TRBD1. V was clipped by 7 bases and J by 1 base; unmatched bases: 7. Germline V gene sequence: CDR1 LGHNT, CDR2 FRNRAP. This CDR3 contains 15 residues. The DNA for the CDR3 is TGTGCTAGTGCGTCAGGACAGGGGCAGAACACTGAAGCTTTCTTT. Encoded protein: CASASGQGQNTEAFF.

J is TRBJ2-7 and V is TRBV9; 7 nucleotides line up with TRBD1. The CDR3 spans 14 residues. V lost 4 bases, J lost 5 bases, and 9 bases stayed unmatched. Germline V gene data show CDR1 as SGDLS and CDR2 as YYNGEE. In DNA, the CDR3 is TGTGCCAGCAGCCCGGGACAGACCTACGACGAGCAGTACTTC. Its translation: CASSPGQTYDEQYF.

The chain recombines TRBV4-1 with TRBJ1-2, with a tentative D call TRBD1 (6 bases). V gave up 5 bases and J gave up 0 bases, with 16 bases separating them. CDR3 size: 16 residues. Germline V gene lookup returns CDR1 MGHRA and CDR2 YSYEKL. CDR3 region: CASSNFRDKTNYGYTF. The CDR3 DNA is TGCGCCAGCAGCAACTTCCGGGACAAAACTAACTATGGCTACACCTTC.

This chain uses TRBV5-8 with TRBJ1-2; no definite D call. Looked up from germline, CDR1 is SGHTS and CDR2 is YDEGEE. The V end lost 4 bases, the J end lost 6 bases, and 19 bases lay between the germline ends. The length of the CDR3 is 15 residues. CDR3 nucleotides: TGTGCCAGCAGCCCTCGGGAGGGCGGATTGAATGGCTACACCTTC. It is translated as CASSPREGGLNGYTF.

This clone is labeled as medium-sized. This chain uses TRBV19 with TRBJ1-5, with a tentative D call TRBD1 (6 bases). The CDR3 runs to 13 residues. V lost 5 bases and J lost 9, with 14 bases in between. CDR1 is LNHDA and CDR2 is SQIVND in the germline V gene (reference sequence). The CDR3 coding sequence is TGTGCCAGTAGTCCCTCAGGGGTTCCGCCCCAGCATTTT. Translating it yields CASSPSGVPPQHF.

This clone was seen a few times. The V call is TRBV5-1, the J call TRBJ2-1; 7 nucleotides line up with TRBD2. Looked up from germline, CDR1 is SGHRS and CDR2 is YFSETQ. The junction had 10 bases not matched to a gene; V was cut back by 0 bases and J by 7 bases. The length of the CDR3 is 16 residues. CDR3 nucleotides: TGCGCCAGCAGCTTGGGATTTGGCGGGGGTAAAAATGAGCAGTTCTTC. Encoded protein: CASSLGFGGGKNEQFF.

This chain connects TRBV6-5 to TRBJ1-4, with a tentative D call TRBD1 (6 bases). Between the trimmed V and J ends, which lost 5 bases and 4 bases, there was a span of 11 bases. The CDR3 consists of 14 residues. Germline V gives CDR1 MNHEY, CDR2 SVGAGI. The CDR3 coding sequence is TGTGCCAGCAGTCACCTGGACAGTAATGAAAAACTGTTTTTT. Translating gives CASSHLDSNEKLFF.

This chain connects TRBV5-1 to TRBJ2-1; 10 bases map to TRBD2. This CDR3 has 15 amino acids. Germline CDR1 reads SGHRS; CDR2 reads YFSETQ. J lost 3 bases, V lost 3 bases, and 3 bases had no gene match. CDR3: CASSSTSGNYNEQFF. The CDR3 DNA follows: TGCGCCAGCAGCTCTACTAGCGGGAACTACAATGAGCAGTTCTTC. Combining the CDR3 with reference TRBV5-1 and TRBJ2-1 gives the whole variable domain KAGVTQTPRYLIKTRGQQVTLSCSPISGHRSVSWYQQTPGQGLQFLFEYFSETQRNKGNFPGRFSGRQFSNSRSEMNVSTLELGDSALYLCASSSTSGNYNEQFFGPGTRLTVL.